The 3 T cell receptor beta chains given below trace back to one sample, sequenced in a study of shared clonotypes between healthy human individuals. TCRdb's copy holds only in-frame clones and misses some; the assay was immunoSEQ multiplex PCR. The data contain 1.4 million or so clones, less than 99% of them singletons. Sample: naive CD4+ T cells sorted from blood. Subset denoted: CD45RA+ positively selected. These receptors were collected from a man aged 25-45 years in good health.

The chain has TRBV6-1 and TRBJ2-7; 8 bases align to TRBD1. Germline V gives CDR1 MNHNS, CDR2 SASEGT. This CDR3 spans 14 amino acids. Trimming cost V 7 bases and J 2 bases; bases outside gene matches: 7. The CDR3 nucleotides read TGTGCCAGCAAAAGGACAGGGCAAACCTACGAGCAGTACTTC. It is translated as CASKRTGQTYEQYF.

The rearrangement uses TRBV5-1 and TRBJ2-2, with D possibly TRBD1 on 5 matching bases. This CDR3 contains 18 residues. V lost 2 bases to trimming and J lost 0 bases, with 17 bases between them. Germline V gives CDR1 SGHRS, CDR2 YFSETQ. CDR3 sequence (DNA): TGCGCCAGCAGCTTCATGGGTGGGTCGACAGCGAACACCGGGGAGCTGTTTTTT. Protein product: CASSFMGGSTANTGELFF. Using reference TRBV5-1 and TRBJ2-2 for the parts outside the CDR3, the full variable domain is KAGVTQTPRYLIKTRGQQVTLSCSPISGHRSVSWYQQTPGQGLQFLFEYFSETQRNKGNFPGRFSGRQFSNSRSEMNVSTLELGDSALYLCASSFMGGSTANTGELFFGEGSRLTVL.

The gene calls are TRBV28 and TRBJ1-5; 9 bases align to TRBD1. Trimming cost V 6 bases and J 4 bases; bases outside gene matches: 10. CDR1 MDHEN and CDR2 SYDVKM come from the germline V gene. The CDR3 consists of 16 residues. CDR3 sequence reads: CASSFRGQGMNQPQHF. As DNA, the CDR3 is TGTGCCAGCAGCTTTAGGGGACAGGGAATGAATCAGCCCCAGCATTTT.